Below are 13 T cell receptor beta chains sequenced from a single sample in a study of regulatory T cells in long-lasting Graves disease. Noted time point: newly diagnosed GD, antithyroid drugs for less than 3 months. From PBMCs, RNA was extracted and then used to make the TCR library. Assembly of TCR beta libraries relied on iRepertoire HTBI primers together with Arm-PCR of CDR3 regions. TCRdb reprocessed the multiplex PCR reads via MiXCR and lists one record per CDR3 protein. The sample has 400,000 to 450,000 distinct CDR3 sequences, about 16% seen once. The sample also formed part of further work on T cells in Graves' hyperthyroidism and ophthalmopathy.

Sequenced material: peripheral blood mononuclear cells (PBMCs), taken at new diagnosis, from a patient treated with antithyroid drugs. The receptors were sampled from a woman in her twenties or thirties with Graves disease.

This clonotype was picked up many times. CDR3: CASNSLAEETQYF. The CDR3 DNA reads TGTGCCAGCAACTCACTAGCGGAAGAGACCCAGTACTTC. V and J are TRBV12-3 or TRBV12-4 and TRBJ2-5; TRBD2 aligns across 8 bases. The V gene end was trimmed by 7 bases and the J gene end by 3 bases; junction bases not matched to a gene: 4. The CDR3 is 13 residues long.

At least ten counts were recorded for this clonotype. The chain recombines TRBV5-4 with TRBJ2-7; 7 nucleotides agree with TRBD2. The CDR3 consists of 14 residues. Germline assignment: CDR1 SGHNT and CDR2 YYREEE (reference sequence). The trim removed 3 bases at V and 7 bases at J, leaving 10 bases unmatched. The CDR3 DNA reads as TGTGCCAGCAGCTCCGGACTAGTTTCGGAAGAGCAGTACTTC. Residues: CASSSGLVSEEQYF.

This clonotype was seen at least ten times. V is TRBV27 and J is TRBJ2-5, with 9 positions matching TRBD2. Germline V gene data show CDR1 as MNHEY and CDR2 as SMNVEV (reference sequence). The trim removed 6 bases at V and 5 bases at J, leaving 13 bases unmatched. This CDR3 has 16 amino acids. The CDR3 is CASSPEASGMIETQYF. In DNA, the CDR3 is TGTGCCAGCAGCCCAGAGGCTAGCGGGATGATCGAGACCCAGTACTTC.

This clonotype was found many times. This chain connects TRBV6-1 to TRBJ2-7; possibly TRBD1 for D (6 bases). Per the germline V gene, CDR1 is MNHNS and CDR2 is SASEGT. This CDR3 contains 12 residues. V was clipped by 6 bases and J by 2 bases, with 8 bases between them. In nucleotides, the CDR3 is TGTGCCAGCAGCGACAGGACCTACGAGCAGTACTTC. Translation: CASSDRTYEQYF.

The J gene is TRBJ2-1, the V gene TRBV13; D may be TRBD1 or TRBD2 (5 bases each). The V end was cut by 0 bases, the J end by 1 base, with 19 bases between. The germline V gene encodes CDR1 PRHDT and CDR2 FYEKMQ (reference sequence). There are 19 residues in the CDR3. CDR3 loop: CASSLGPGTVEKSYNEQFF. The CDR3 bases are TGTGCCAGCAGCTTAGGCCCTGGGACCGTTGAAAAGTCCTACAATGAGCAGTTCTTC.

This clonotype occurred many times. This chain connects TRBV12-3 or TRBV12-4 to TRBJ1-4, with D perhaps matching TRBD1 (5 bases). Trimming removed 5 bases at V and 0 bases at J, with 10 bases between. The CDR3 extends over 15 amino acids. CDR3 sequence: CASSPDSATNEKLFF. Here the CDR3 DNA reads TGTGCCAGCAGTCCCGACAGTGCAACTAATGAAAAACTGTTTTTT.

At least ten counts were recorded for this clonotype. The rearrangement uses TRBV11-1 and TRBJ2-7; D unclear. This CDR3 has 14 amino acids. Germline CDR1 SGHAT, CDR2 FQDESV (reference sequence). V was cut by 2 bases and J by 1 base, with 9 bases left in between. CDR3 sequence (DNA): TGTGCCAGCAGCTTAATGCCGGGTTCCTACGAGCAGTACTTC. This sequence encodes CASSLMPGSYEQYF.

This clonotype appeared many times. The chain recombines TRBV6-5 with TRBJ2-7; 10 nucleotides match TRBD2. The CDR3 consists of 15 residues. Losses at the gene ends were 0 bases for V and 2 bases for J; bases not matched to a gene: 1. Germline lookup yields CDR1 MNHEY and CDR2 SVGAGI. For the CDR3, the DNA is TGTGCCAGCAGTTACTCTACTAGCGGGACCTACGAGCAGTACTTC. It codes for CASSYSTSGTYEQYF.

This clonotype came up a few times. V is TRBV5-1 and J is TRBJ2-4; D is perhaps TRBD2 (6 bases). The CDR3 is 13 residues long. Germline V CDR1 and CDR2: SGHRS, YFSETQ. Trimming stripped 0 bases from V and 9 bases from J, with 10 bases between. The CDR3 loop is CASSLGQGGIQYF. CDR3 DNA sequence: TGCGCCAGCAGCTTGGGGCAGGGAGGCATTCAGTACTTC. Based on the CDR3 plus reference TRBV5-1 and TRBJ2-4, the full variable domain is KAGVTQTPRYLIKTRGQQVTLSCSPISGHRSVSWYQQTPGQGLQFLFEYFSETQRNKGNFPGRFSGRQFSNSRSEMNVSTLELGDSALYLCASSLGQGGIQYFGAGTRLSVL.

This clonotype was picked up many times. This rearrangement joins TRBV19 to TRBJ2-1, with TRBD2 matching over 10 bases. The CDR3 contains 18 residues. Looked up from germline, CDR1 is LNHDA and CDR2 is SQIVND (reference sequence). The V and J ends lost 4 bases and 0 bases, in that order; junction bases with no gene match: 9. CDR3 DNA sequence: TGTGCCAGTAGTACCGGGACTAGCGCTTTTAGCTCCTACAATGAGCAGTTCTTC. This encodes CASSTGTSAFSSYNEQFF.

As DNA, the CDR3 is TGTGCCAGCAGCCCGACAGAGACCCGGGTGGAAAACATTCAGTACTTC. This translates into CASSPTETRVENIQYF. The gene calls are TRBV12-3 or TRBV12-4 and TRBJ2-4; D may be TRBD1 (5 bases). The ends were cut back, 6 bases at V and 5 bases at J, with 20 bases in the middle. The CDR3 covers 16 residues.

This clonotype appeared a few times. Here the CDR3 reads CASSLDIFTDTQYF. The CDR3 nucleotides read TGTGCCAGCAGTTTGGACATTTTCACAGATACGCAGTATTTT. The chain employs TRBV6-2 or TRBV6-3 and TRBJ2-3; perhaps TRBD1 as D (5 bases). The germline V gene has CDR1 MNHEY and CDR2 SVGEGT. The CDR3 totals 14 residues. The germline V and J ends were trimmed by 4 bases and 2 bases, with 10 bases remaining between them.

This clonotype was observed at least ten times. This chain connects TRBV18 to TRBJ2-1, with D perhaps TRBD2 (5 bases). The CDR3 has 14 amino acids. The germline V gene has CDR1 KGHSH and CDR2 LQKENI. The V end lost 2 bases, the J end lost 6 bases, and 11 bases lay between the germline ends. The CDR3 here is CASSPGLGSNEQFF. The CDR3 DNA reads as TGTGCCAGCTCACCAGGGTTAGGGAGCAATGAGCAGTTCTTC.